Listed here is a single T cell receptor beta chain. Its antigen remains unidentified. The CDR3 is 14 amino acids. Germline V gene lookup returns CDR1 SGHNT and CDR2 YYREEE (reference sequence). Trimming shortened V by 5 bases and J by 0 bases, and 11 bases separated the two germline ends. Assay used: immunoSEQ multiplex PCR; TCRdb lists only in-frame clones, some missing. The sample consists of about 150,000 clones, around nine tenths of them appearing once. This entry is derived from a study of cytomegalovirus exposure and HLA in healthy donors. Study results and limitations: The study recorded 160 or so TCR beta chains that were cytomegalovirus-associated.

The clonotype was recovered from a man aged 18 to 29 in good health and CMV-seronegative. Sequencing was carried out using PBMCs. The chain joins TRBV5-4 to TRBJ1-1; the D is unclear. The CDR3 loop is CASRREAVNTEAFF. The CDR3 region has the DNA TGTGCCAGCAGGCGCGAGGCTGTGAACACTGAAGCTTTCTTT.